Below, 28 T cell receptor beta chains from the same sample are listed, as sequenced in a study of OX40 agonist ivuxolimab in advanced cancers. Assay: immunoSEQ multiplex PCR; the TCRdb copy retains only in-frame clones and omits some. This table holds about 38,000 clones, 82% found once. Here the sequenced sample was CD4+ or CD8+ T cells sorted from blood, taken in a trial of the OX40 agonist ivuxolimab. These receptors were taken from an adult with an advanced solid tumor such as melanoma, head and neck, liver or kidney cancer.

The rearrangement uses TRBV27 and TRBJ1-5; D perhaps matches TRBD1 (5 bases). V lost 3 bases, J lost 7 bases, and 10 bases lay in between. The length of the CDR3 is 13 residues. The V gene's germline CDR1 is MNHEY and CDR2 SMNVEV (reference sequence). The CDR3 loop reads CASSLGGLQPQHF. The CDR3 nucleotides read TGTGCCAGCAGTTTGGGGGGACTCCAGCCCCAGCATTTT.

V is TRBV27 and J is TRBJ2-6; D is possibly TRBD1 (6 bases). The germline CDR1 and CDR2 sequences are MNHEY and SMNVEV (reference sequence). V lost 2 bases to trimming and J lost 0 bases, with 17 bases between them. The CDR3 spans 19 residues. CDR3 sequence: CASSLRWGRGDSGANVLTF. In DNA, the CDR3 is TGTGCCAGCAGTTTACGTTGGGGCAGGGGAGACTCTGGGGCCAACGTCCTGACTTTC.

This chain connects TRBV6-5 to TRBJ1-1; D gene ambiguous. Deletions cut 2 bases from V and 0 bases from J, with 4 bases between. Germline-derived CDR1 and CDR2 are MNHEY and SVGAGI. This CDR3 spans 13 amino acids. CDR3: CASSYQVNTEAFF. The CDR3 coding sequence is TGTGCCAGCAGTTACCAGGTGAACACTGAAGCTTTCTTT.

The rearrangement links TRBV11-2 to TRBJ1-1; weak D call: TRBD1 (5 bases). The CDR3 loop spans 15 amino acids. From germline, CDR1 is SGHAT and CDR2 FQNNGV. The germline V and J ends were trimmed by 1 base and 3 bases, with 12 bases remaining between them. The CDR3 region has the DNA TGTGCCAGCAGCTTAGTTGGGGGTTTGGACACTGAAGCTTTCTTT. Translation: CASSLVGGLDTEAFF.

V gene TRBV6-5 combines with J gene TRBJ2-3; D ambiguous. V was cut by 0 bases and J by 10 bases, with 11 bases left in between. This CDR3 is built from 13 residues. Looked up from germline, CDR1 is MNHEY and CDR2 is SVGAGI. CDR3 DNA sequence: TGTGCCAGCAGTTACTCGGGCAGGTCGTCGCAGTATTTT. Protein product: CASSYSGRSSQYF.

The chain has TRBV30 and TRBJ2-7; TRBD2 matches 8 bases. The ends lost 0 bases at V and 0 bases at J; junction bases unmatched: 10. This CDR3 is 17 amino acids long. Germline V gene data show CDR1 as GTSNPN and CDR2 as SVGIG (reference sequence). Here the CDR3 DNA reads TGTGCCTGGAGTGTACCCCTACTAGCGGAGAGCTCCTACGAGCAGTACTTC. Residues: CAWSVPLLAESSYEQYF.

The rearrangement links TRBV2 to TRBJ2-3, with D perhaps matching TRBD1 (6 bases). The germline V gene has CDR1 SNHLY and CDR2 FYNNEI. V shed 5 bases and J shed 2 bases, with 14 bases lying between them. CDR3 length: 15 residues. The CDR3 sequence is CASSPGQTFTDTQYF. DNA for the CDR3: TGTGCCAGCAGTCCGGGACAAACGTTCACAGATACGCAGTATTTT.

This clone was detected once. The V call is TRBV15, the J call TRBJ2-5, with D perhaps being TRBD1 or TRBD2 (6 bases each). CDR1 LNHNV and CDR2 YYDKDF come from the germline V gene (reference sequence). V shed 3 bases and J shed 6 bases, with 11 bases lying between them. CDR3 size: 13 residues. CDR3 loop: CATSSLGGQTQYF. The CDR3 region has the DNA TGTGCCACCAGCAGCCTTGGGGGGCAGACCCAGTACTTC. Filled out from reference TRBV15 and TRBJ2-5, the complete variable domain reads DAMVIQNPRYQVTQFGKPVTLSCSQTLNHNVMYWYQQKSSQAPKLLFHYYDKDFNNEADTPDNFQSRRPNTSFCFLDIRSPGLGDTAMYLCATSSLGGQTQYFGPGTRLLVL.

By its share, this clone is medium-sized. This chain connects TRBV19 to TRBJ2-7; 9 bases map to TRBD1. Trimming cost V 5 bases and J 4 bases; bases outside gene matches: 9. This CDR3 has 15 amino acids. Germline V CDR1 and CDR2: LNHDA, SQIVND (reference sequence). This CDR3 is CASSSTGGEVYEQYF. In DNA, the CDR3 is TGTGCCAGTAGTTCGACAGGGGGGGAGGTTTACGAGCAGTACTTC.

The chain combines TRBV15 with TRBJ1-3; D call uncertain. The CDR3 totals 15 residues. Germline CDR1 reads LNHNV; CDR2 reads YYDKDF (reference sequence). Deletions cut 0 bases from V and 0 bases from J, with 6 bases between. CDR3 in DNA: TGTGCCACCAGCAGAGAAGGCGGCTCTGGAAACACCATATATTTT. It encodes CATSREGGSGNTIYF.

The chain has TRBV9 and TRBJ2-1, with D perhaps assigned TRBD1 or TRBD2 (5 bases each). With 4 bases removed from V and 2 bases from J, the gap between germline ends came to 13 bases. CDR3 length: 15 amino acids. Germline V gene data show CDR1 as SGDLS and CDR2 as YYNGEE. CDR3 DNA: TGTGCCAGCAGCAGAGAGGGGACCCCCTACAATGAGCAGTTCTTC. Amino acids: CASSREGTPYNEQFF.

This clone was counted once. V and J are TRBV7-2 and TRBJ1-1; D is possibly TRBD1 (5 bases). The CDR3 is made up of 13 amino acids. Germline-derived CDR1 and CDR2 are SGHTA and FQGNSA. V was pared by 4 bases and J by 2 bases, with 8 bases between. The CDR3 region is CASSWDLNTEAFF. CDR3 nucleotides: TGTGCCAGCAGCTGGGACCTTAACACTGAAGCTTTCTTT.

The chain has TRBV5-6 and TRBJ2-5; unclear D gene. V gave up 6 bases and J gave up 3 bases, with 6 bases separating them. From germline, CDR1 is SGHDT and CDR2 YYEEEE. This CDR3 comprises 11 residues. This chain's CDR3 is CASIREETQYF. CDR3 coding DNA: TGTGCCAGCATCCGAGAAGAGACCCAGTACTTC. Full variable domain (outside the CDR3, taken from reference TRBV5-6 and TRBJ2-5): DAGVTQSPTHLIKTRGQQVTLRCSPKSGHDTVSWYQQALGQGPQFIFQYYEEEERQRGNFPDRFSGHQFPNYSSELNVNALLLGDSALYLCASIREETQYFGPGTRLLVL.

This clone is labeled medium-sized. The chain has TRBV7-9 and TRBJ1-5; possibly TRBD1 for D (6 bases). The CDR3 contains 14 residues. V was shortened by 4 bases and J by 3 bases, with 10 bases between the two germline ends. Germline-derived CDR1 and CDR2 are SEHNR and FQNEAQ (reference sequence). The CDR3 DNA follows: TGTGCCAGCAGCTCTACAGGGATCAATCAGCCCCAGCATTTT. Translated: CASSSTGINQPQHF.

V usage is TRBV5-1 and J usage is TRBJ2-1; a weak D match, TRBD2 (5 bases). CDR3 length: 12 amino acids. Trimming removed 8 bases from V and 3 bases from J, with 9 bases in between. Germline V gene data show CDR1 as SGHRS and CDR2 as YFSETQ. CDR3: CASNRDYNEQFF. The DNA of the CDR3 is TGCGCCAGTAACCGGGACTACAATGAGCAGTTCTTC. Filled out from reference TRBV5-1 and TRBJ2-1, the complete variable domain reads KAGVTQTPRYLIKTRGQQVTLSCSPISGHRSVSWYQQTPGQGLQFLFEYFSETQRNKGNFPGRFSGRQFSNSRSEMNVSTLELGDSALYLCASNRDYNEQFFGPGTRLTVL.

The gene calls are TRBV6-1 and TRBJ1-5; no clear D gene. Trimming stripped 4 bases from V and 6 bases from J, with 13 bases between. Germline assignment: CDR1 MNHNS and CDR2 SASEGT. The CDR3 sequence is 14 residues long. The CDR3 is CASSAADFSQPQHF. CDR3 coding DNA: TGTGCCAGCAGTGCGGCCGACTTCAGTCAGCCCCAGCATTTT.

The V gene is TRBV5-1, the J gene TRBJ2-7; unclear D gene. Germline V gives CDR1 SGHRS, CDR2 YFSETQ. The germline V and J ends were trimmed by 7 bases and 0 bases, with 14 bases remaining between them. CDR3 size: 14 residues. The CDR3 bases are TGCGCCAGCGCAGACTCGAGAAGCTCCTACGAGCAGTACTTC. It encodes CASADSRSSYEQYF.

V gene TRBV9 combines with J gene TRBJ2-1; tentative D call: TRBD2 (6 bases). CDR3 length equals 14 residues. CDR1 is SGDLS and CDR2 is YYNGEE in the germline V gene. V dropped 4 bases and J dropped 5 bases, with 13 bases sitting between them. The CDR3 sequence: CASSPRTTHNEQFF. The DNA of the CDR3 is TGTGCCAGCAGCCCGCGGACTACCCACAATGAGCAGTTCTTC. The whole variable domain, filled in from reference TRBV9 and TRBJ2-1, reads DSGVTQTPKHLITATGQRVTLRCSPRSGDLSVYWYQQSLDQGLQFLIQYYNGEERAKGNILERFSAQQFPDLHSELNLSSLELGDSALYFCASSPRTTHNEQFFGPGTRLTVL.

The gene calls are TRBV6-1 and TRBJ2-5; D is unresolved. V lost 3 bases and J 4 bases, leaving 6 bases between the germline ends. Germline assignment: CDR1 MNHNS and CDR2 SASEGT. There are 12 residues in the CDR3. The DNA of the CDR3 is TGTGCCAGCAGTGAGAGTAGAGAGACCCAGTACTTC. Protein product: CASSESRETQYF.

This chain links TRBV29-1 with TRBJ2-5, with 7 bases that match TRBD2. V lost 1 base and J lost 2; bases outside the gene matches: 7. The CDR3 length is 15 residues. Looked up from germline, CDR1 is SQVTM and CDR2 is ANQGSEA. Written as DNA, the CDR3 is TGCAGCGTTGAAGGTCTAGCGGAGATACAAGAGACCCAGTACTTC. Translation gives CSVEGLAEIQETQYF.

This chain uses TRBV21-1 with TRBJ2-2; no DNA check was done on the table's D call, TRBD1. TRBV21-1 is a recognized pseudogene. The CDR3 loop spans 18 amino acids. CDR3: CASSKALCNRENTGELFF. The DNA for the CDR3 is TGTGCCAGCAGCAAAGCGCTTTGTAACAGGGAGAACACCGGGGAGCTGTTTTTT.

Remarks on this clone: Additional DNA sequences in this sample encode the identical CDR3. J is TRBJ1-2 and V is TRBV19; unclear D gene. Trimming took 5 bases from V and 5 from J, leaving 6 bases between them. The germline CDR1 and CDR2 sequences are LNHDA and SQIVND (reference sequence). The CDR3 is 11 amino acids. In DNA form, the CDR3 reads TGTGCCAGTAGTTCGGGGTATGGCTACACCTTC. Translating gives CASSSGYGYTF.

This chain uses TRBV7-2 with TRBJ2-6; D gene ambiguous. Trimming stripped 10 bases from V and 4 bases from J, with 11 bases between. Looked up from germline, CDR1 is SGHTA and CDR2 is FQGNSA. The CDR3 spans 13 residues. For the CDR3, the DNA is TGTGCCACCCAATTTAGCGGGGCCAACGTCCTGACTTTC. The encoded protein is CATQFSGANVLTF.

The V gene is TRBV5-6, the J gene TRBJ1-5; D is unresolved. The CDR3 is made up of 15 amino acids. V lost 0 bases and J lost 0, with 7 bases in between. Germline V gene lookup returns CDR1 SGHDT and CDR2 YYEEEE. The CDR3 loop reads CASSLANYSNQPQHF. Written as DNA, the CDR3 is TGTGCCAGCAGCTTGGCTAATTATAGCAATCAGCCCCAGCATTTT.

The chain joins TRBV7-2 to TRBJ2-5; D possibly matches TRBD1 or TRBD2 (5 bases each). V gave up 7 bases and J gave up 11 bases, with 14 bases separating them. CDR1 is SGHTA and CDR2 is FQGNSA in the germline V gene. This CDR3 spans 11 amino acids. CDR3 amino acids: CASTLDSGQYF. The CDR3 DNA reads as TGTGCCAGCACCCTCGACAGCGGACAGTACTTC.

J is TRBJ2-4 and V is TRBV7-8; D not certain. The CDR3 spans 17 residues. V lost 5 bases and J 1 base, leaving 18 bases between the germline ends. From germline, CDR1 is SGHVS and CDR2 FQNEAQ. The CDR3 sequence is CASSLPVRLDAKNIQYF. The CDR3 DNA reads TGTGCCAGCAGCCTGCCAGTCAGGCTTGATGCCAAAAACATTCAGTACTTC. Combining the CDR3 with reference TRBV7-8 and TRBJ2-4 gives the whole variable domain GAGVSQSPRYKVAKRGQDVALRCDPISGHVSLFWYQQALGQGPEFLTYFQNEAQLDKSGLPSDRFFAERPEGSVSTLKIQRTQQEDSAVYLCASSLPVRLDAKNIQYFGAGTRLSVL.

A word on this clone: The same CDR3 arises from other DNA sequences in this sample as well. V is TRBV11-2 and J is TRBJ2-7; TRBD2 agrees at 8 bases. The CDR3 runs to 15 residues. Trimming removed 5 bases from V and 4 bases from J; junction bases left unmatched: 10. Germline V gives CDR1 SGHAT, CDR2 FQNNGV. The CDR3 nucleotides read TGTGCCAGCAGCATCTTCTCGGGGGGGAGATACGAGCAGTACTTC. It codes for CASSIFSGGRYEQYF.

The genes are TRBV9 and TRBJ2-1, with 10 bases lining up with TRBD2. The CDR3 spans 16 residues. V shed 0 bases and J 1 base; nucleotides not matched to a gene: 1. Germline assignment: CDR1 SGDLS and CDR2 YYNGEE. CDR3 in DNA: TGTGCCAGCAGCGTAGGACTAGCGGGTTCCTACAATGAGCAGTTCTTC. Residues: CASSVGLAGSYNEQFF.